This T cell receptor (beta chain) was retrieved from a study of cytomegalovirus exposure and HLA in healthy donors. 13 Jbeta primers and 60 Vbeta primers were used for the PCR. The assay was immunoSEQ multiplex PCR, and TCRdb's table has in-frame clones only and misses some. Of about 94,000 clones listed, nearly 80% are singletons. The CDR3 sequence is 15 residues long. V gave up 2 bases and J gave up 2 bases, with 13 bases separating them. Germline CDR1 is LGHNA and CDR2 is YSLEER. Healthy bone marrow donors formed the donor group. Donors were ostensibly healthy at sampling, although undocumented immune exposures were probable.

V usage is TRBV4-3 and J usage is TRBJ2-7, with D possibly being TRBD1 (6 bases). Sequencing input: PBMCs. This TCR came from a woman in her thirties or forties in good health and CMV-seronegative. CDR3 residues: CASSQTNRVPYEQYF. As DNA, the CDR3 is TGCGCCAGCAGCCAAACCAACAGGGTACCCTACGAGCAGTACTTC.